This T cell receptor beta chain was obtained from a study of graft-versus-host responses after intestinal transplantation. As for the study in general: For 3 to 4 years after anti-thymocyte globulin induction, all recipients took tacrolimus and steroids.

Assay used: immunoSEQ multiplex PCR; TCRdb lists only in-frame clones, some missing. The profile shows thousands of clones, roughly two thirds of them singletons. Graft tissue processing released intraepithelial and lamina propria lymphocytes. The CDR3 has 16 residues. The germline CDR1 and CDR2 sequences are SGHTA and FQGNSA. The V end lost 2 bases, the J end lost 3 bases, and 15 bases lay between the germline ends. This receptor was taken from a human patient who received an intestinal transplant, so some T cells may come from the graft donor. The rearrangement links TRBV7-2 to TRBJ2-3; possibly TRBD1 for D (6 bases). The material was ileum tissue, obtained 50 to 55 days after transplant. In DNA form, the CDR3 reads TGTGCCAGCAGCTTACCGTGGCAGGGGTGGACAGATACGCAGTATTTT. It codes for CASSLPWQGWTDTQYF.